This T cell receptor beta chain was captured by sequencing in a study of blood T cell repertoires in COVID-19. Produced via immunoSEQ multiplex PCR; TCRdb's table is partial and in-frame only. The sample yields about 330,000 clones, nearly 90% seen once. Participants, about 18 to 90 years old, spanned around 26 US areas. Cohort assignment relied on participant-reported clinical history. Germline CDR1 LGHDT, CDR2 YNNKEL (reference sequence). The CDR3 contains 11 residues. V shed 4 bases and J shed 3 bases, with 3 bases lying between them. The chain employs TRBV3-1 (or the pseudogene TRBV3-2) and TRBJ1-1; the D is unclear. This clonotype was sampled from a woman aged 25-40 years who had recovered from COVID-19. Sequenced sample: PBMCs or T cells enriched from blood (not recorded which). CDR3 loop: CASSLYTEAFF. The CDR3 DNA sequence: TGTGCCAGCAGCCTCTACACTGAAGCTTTCTTT.